The 19 T cell receptor beta chains below come from one sample, sequenced in a study of cytomegalovirus exposure and HLA in healthy donors. The PCR used 60 Vbeta and 13 Jbeta primers. Sequenced by immunoSEQ multiplex PCR; TCRdb stores in-frame clones only, minus some. The sample has approximately 130,000 clones, about 85% seen once. The specimen sequenced was PBMCs. Source of these receptors: a boy aged 5-17 years in good health and CMV-seronegative.

The rearrangement uses TRBV11-2 and TRBJ2-3; 7 nucleotides match TRBD1. The CDR3 is made up of 16 amino acids. The trim removed 5 bases at V and 4 bases at J, leaving 12 bases unmatched. Germline V CDR1 and CDR2: SGHAT, FQNNGV. The CDR3, as DNA: TGTGCCAGCAGCATTCCAGGGGGACGTAGGGCAGATACGCAGTATTTT. Its translation: CASSIPGGRRADTQYF.

In the case of this clone: The junction shows a germline mismatch at one end, possibly a read error. V and J are TRBV7-9 and TRBJ1-5; TRBD1 might be the D (6 bases). The CDR3 loop spans 15 amino acids. The germline CDR1 and CDR2 sequences are SEHNR and FQNEAQ (reference sequence). CDR3 protein: CSSSTGTYSNQPQHF. CDR3 nucleotide sequence: TGTTCCAGCAGCACTGGGACATATAGCAATCAGCCCCAGCATTTT.

This chain links TRBV4-2 with TRBJ1-1, with 10 bases that match TRBD1. Germline CDR1 LGHNA, CDR2 YNFKEQ. V dropped 0 bases and J dropped 11; count of bases not matched to a gene: 12. The CDR3 totals 16 residues. The CDR3 is CASSQDPGTGVYRAFF. The CDR3 nucleotides are TGTGCCAGCAGCCAAGACCCCGGGACAGGGGTATATCGTGCTTTCTTT.

The chain links TRBV7-8 to TRBJ1-1; 9 bases line up with TRBD1. With V trimmed by 5 bases and J by 10 bases, 8 bases remained unmatched. The CDR3 covers 13 residues. Germline loops: CDR1 SGHVS, CDR2 FQNEAQ. For the CDR3, the DNA is TGTGCCAGCAGCCTATGGACAGGGGATGGAGCTTTCTTT. Translation gives CASSLWTGDGAFF.

Concerning this clone itself: One end of the junction fails to match germline, which may point to a read error. The rearrangement links TRBV6-1 to TRBJ1-2; D gene unclear. CDR1 and CDR2 (germline): MNHNS, SASEGT. This CDR3 contains 14 residues. This CDR3 reads CASSELAGSLAYPF. CDR3 in DNA: TGTGCCAGCAGTGAATTGGCGGGGTCTCTGGCCTACCCCTTC.

The chain uses TRBV5-4 and TRBJ2-7; D is possibly TRBD2 (5 bases). With 1 base removed from V and 0 bases from J, the gap between germline ends came to 11 bases. The V gene's germline CDR1 is SGHNT and CDR2 YYREEE (reference sequence). The CDR3 loop spans 15 amino acids. Written as DNA, the CDR3 is TGTGCCAGCAGCTTGAAAGAGGGCAGCTCCTACGAGCAGTACTTC. Its translation: CASSLKEGSSYEQYF.

The chain couples TRBV5-1 to TRBJ2-5; unclear D gene. Germline V gene data show CDR1 as SGHRS and CDR2 as YFSETQ. Trimming shortened V by 1 base and J by 1 base, and 5 bases separated the two germline ends. The CDR3 spans 13 residues. This CDR3 is CASSLRSQETQYF. The DNA for the CDR3 is TGCGCCAGCAGCTTGCGTTCCCAAGAGACCCAGTACTTC.

The chain employs TRBV7-9 and TRBJ2-7; 8 nucleotides line up with TRBD2. Germline CDR1 and CDR2: SEHNR and FQNEAQ (reference sequence). Trimming took 1 base from V and 0 from J; bases not matched to a gene: 5. This CDR3 has 16 residues. CDR3 in amino acids: CASSLGPGGPSYEQYF. CDR3 DNA sequence: TGTGCCAGCAGCTTAGGCCCGGGGGGGCCCTCCTACGAGCAGTACTTC. Filled out from reference TRBV7-9 and TRBJ2-7, the complete variable domain reads DTGVSQNPRHKITKRGQNVTFRCDPISEHNRLYWYRQTLGQGPEFLTYFQNEAQLEKSRLLSDRFSAERPKGSFSTLEIQRTEQGDSAMYLCASSLGPGGPSYEQYFGPGTRLTVT.

In this sample, this clone turned up once. The chain couples TRBV7-2 to TRBJ2-5, with 10 bases that match TRBD2. Germline V lookup: CDR1 SGHTA, CDR2 FQGNSA. With 5 bases clipped from V and 5 bases from J, the junction kept 20 bases outside the gene matches. There are 19 residues in the CDR3. CDR3 protein: CASSPSPSGGPRGVETQYF. The DNA of the CDR3 is TGTGCCAGCAGCCCTAGTCCTAGCGGGGGCCCCCGGGGGGTGGAGACCCAGTACTTC.

Turning to this clone: A junction boundary mismatches the germline segment, possibly from a read error. This sequence joins TRBV4-1 and TRBJ2-1, with 9 bases lining up with TRBD2. The CDR3 is made up of 17 amino acids. Germline V lookup: CDR1 MGHRA, CDR2 YSYEKL. CDR3 coding DNA: TGCGCCAGCAGCCAAGATCGCGGGGCGGGGGGGATAAATGATAGGGTCTTC. This sequence encodes CASSQDRGAGGINDRVF.

The chain is built from TRBV11-2 and TRBJ1-1; possible D gene TRBD1, 6 bases. Germline-derived CDR1 and CDR2 are SGHAT and FQNNGV. CDR3 length: 13 amino acids. Trimming stripped 5 bases from V and 1 base from J, with 8 bases between. In DNA, the CDR3 is TGTGCCAGCAGCCAGGACAGGAACACTGAAGCTTTCTTT. It translates to CASSQDRNTEAFF.

The rearrangement uses TRBV4-2 and TRBJ2-5; maybe TRBD1 (6 bases). The ends were cut back, 4 bases at V and 3 bases at J, with 15 bases in the middle. Germline V gene sequence: CDR1 LGHNA, CDR2 YNFKEQ. The CDR3 is 15 amino acids. The CDR3 loop reads CASSPATGLEETQYF. CDR3 coding DNA: TGTGCCAGCAGCCCCGCAACAGGGTTGGAAGAGACCCAGTACTTC.

This clone was detected only a few times. The chain employs TRBV7-7 and TRBJ2-2; TRBD1 agrees at 7 bases. V shed 5 bases and J 7 bases; nucleotides not matched to a gene: 1. Per germline, CDR1 SSHAT and CDR2 FNYEAQ (reference sequence). This CDR3 is 12 amino acids long. The CDR3 region is CASSPGGGELFF. CDR3 nucleotides: TGTGCCAGCAGCCCAGGGGGCGGGGAGCTGTTTTTT.

The gene calls are TRBV10-2 and TRBJ2-7; D not resolved. The germline CDR1 and CDR2 sequences are WSHSY and SAAADI. This CDR3 comprises 12 residues. V gave up 2 bases and J gave up 9 bases, with 11 bases separating them. CDR3 in amino acids: CASSEPPPGQYF. As DNA, the CDR3 is TGCGCCAGCAGTGAGCCCCCCCCCGGGCAGTACTTC.

The genes are TRBV12-5 and TRBJ2-5, with TRBD1 matching 9 bases. Germline CDR1 and CDR2: LGHNT and FRNRAP. CDR3 length: 18 residues. J was trimmed by 0 bases and V by 1 base; bases with no gene match: 9. CDR3 bases: TGTGCTAGTGGTTTGGGTGGGATGGGGACAGGGTACCAAGAGACCCAGTACTTC. Its translation: CASGLGGMGTGYQETQYF.

This chain joins TRBV11-2 and TRBJ1-1; 10 bases are shared with TRBD1. In germline, CDR1 is SGHAT, CDR2 FQNNGV. V shed 5 bases, J shed 5 bases, and the junction held 5 bases outside the gene matches. The CDR3 loop spans 14 amino acids. The CDR3 here is CASSATGGRTEAFF. CDR3 nucleotide sequence: TGTGCCAGCAGCGCGACAGGGGGCCGGACTGAAGCTTTCTTT.

This clone has only one observation. This chain connects TRBV5-4 to TRBJ2-2; TRBD2 aligns across 10 bases. V lost 5 bases and J lost 2; bases outside the gene matches: 6. Germline lookup yields CDR1 SGHNT and CDR2 YYREEE (reference sequence). The CDR3 has 16 residues. The CDR3 DNA is TGTGCCAGCAGACATAGCGGGGGGATCAACACCGGGGAGCTGTTTTTT. As protein: CASRHSGGINTGELFF.

This clone appeared a few times. The CDR3 here is CASSTRQDNNEQFF. In DNA, the CDR3 is TGTGCCAGCAGCACCCGACAGGATAACAATGAGCAGTTCTTC. The chain couples TRBV7-6 to TRBJ2-1; possibly TRBD1 for D (6 bases). Trimming removed 5 bases at V and 5 bases at J, with 13 bases between. This CDR3 has 14 amino acids. The germline CDR1 and CDR2 sequences are SGHVS and FNYEAQ.

The chain employs TRBV7-9 and TRBJ2-2; TRBD2 agrees at 7 bases. With V trimmed by 5 bases and J by 7 bases, 7 bases remained unmatched. This CDR3 comprises 14 residues. Germline-derived CDR1 and CDR2 are SEHNR and FQNEAQ (reference sequence). CDR3 sequence reads: CASSTAGDFGELFF. In DNA form, the CDR3 reads TGTGCCAGCAGCACGGCGGGGGACTTCGGGGAGCTGTTTTTT. Combining the CDR3 with reference TRBV7-9 and TRBJ2-2 gives the whole variable domain DTGVSQNPRHKITKRGQNVTFRCDPISEHNRLYWYRQTLGQGPEFLTYFQNEAQLEKSRLLSDRFSAERPKGSFSTLEIQRTEQGDSAMYLCASSTAGDFGELFFGEGSRLTVL.